The 30 T cell receptor beta chains below were found in one sample sequenced in a study of blood T cells in healthy people across ages. Next came a second PCR, run for about 6 to 11 cycles, which used a sample-barcoded 5' primer along with a J-beta primer mix. TCRdb used MiXCR to reprocess the 5' RACE reads, holding one entry per CDR3 protein. The repertoire includes 1,500,000 or so distinct CDR3 sequences, approximately 59% of them detected once, and roughly 6.3% sits in the top ten. The sequenced sample consisted of blood. These receptors all stem from a man younger than 30 in good health.

The chain links TRBV2 to TRBJ2-1; no reliable D call. V lost 7 bases, J lost 0 bases, and 7 bases lay in between. Germline V gives CDR1 SNHLY, CDR2 FYNNEI. The length of the CDR3 is 13 residues. The CDR3 DNA reads as TGTGCCAGCACCACTTACTCCTACAATGAGCAGTTCTTC. As protein: CASTTYSYNEQFF.

The chain has TRBV3-1 and TRBJ1-1; D may be TRBD1 (5 bases). V was cut by 0 bases and J by 0 bases, with 11 bases left in between. The germline gives CDR1 LGHDT, CDR2 YNNKEL (reference sequence). The CDR3 runs 16 residues. The CDR3 loop is CASSQDPLGVNTEAFF. In DNA form, the CDR3 reads TGTGCCAGCAGCCAAGACCCCCTGGGGGTGAACACTGAAGCTTTCTTT.

Concerning this clonotype itself: At one boundary the junction diverges from the germline segment, which might be a read error. This chain links TRBV7-9 with TRBJ1-1; the D gene is possibly TRBD1 (6 bases). CDR3 length: 14 amino acids. In germline, CDR1 is SEHNR, CDR2 FQNEAQ (reference sequence). The CDR3 nucleotides are TGTGCTAGCAGCTTAGCAGGGGCAACAAGTGAAGCTTTCTTT. This translates into CASSLAGATSEAFF.

This clonotype was recorded many times. The rearrangement uses TRBV3-1 and TRBJ2-5, with D perhaps matching TRBD1 (5 bases). The CDR3 has 16 residues. V was cut by 0 bases and J by 9 bases, with 20 bases left in between. Germline V gene sequence: CDR1 LGHDT, CDR2 YNNKEL (reference sequence). The CDR3 DNA reads TGTGCCAGCAGCCAAGATTTTGGGGCGCTTCGATCGTCCCAGTACTTC. Amino acids: CASSQDFGALRSSQYF.

This clonotype appeared a single time. The chain is built from TRBV5-5 and TRBJ2-1, with D perhaps matching TRBD1 (6 bases). V was trimmed by 3 bases and J by 4 bases, leaving 8 bases between them. This CDR3 is 13 amino acids long. CDR1 is SGHKS and CDR2 is YYEKEE in the germline V gene (reference sequence). The DNA for the CDR3 is TGTGCCAGCAGCTGGGACATATACAATGAGCAGTTCTTC. Its translation is CASSWDIYNEQFF.

In regard to this clonotype: A read error may produce the germline difference seen at one junction end. The V call is TRBV20-1, the J call TRBJ2-7, with no clear D. Germline-derived CDR1 and CDR2 are DFQATT and SNEGSKA (reference sequence). There are 16 residues in the CDR3. The CDR3 reads CSAGDGTAPDSYEQYF. CDR3 coding DNA: TGCAGTGCTGGAGACGGAACGGCCCCCGACTCCTACGAGCAGTACTTC.

This clonotype occurred a few times. The chain couples TRBV4-3 to TRBJ2-5; no reliable D call. The V and J ends lost 3 bases and 5 bases respectively, with 7 bases between them. The CDR3 runs to 12 residues. Germline CDR1 LGHNA, CDR2 YSLEER. The CDR3 nucleotides are TGCGCCAGCAGCCACGGAACTGAGACCCAGTACTTC. Encoded protein: CASSHGTETQYF.

This clonotype has just a few counts. The chain has TRBV4-3 and TRBJ2-5; D remains unclear. The CDR3 length is 14 residues. Per germline, CDR1 LGHNA and CDR2 YSLEER. Trimming pared 0 bases from V and 2 bases from J, leaving 7 bases between. For the CDR3, the DNA is TGCGCCAGCAGCCAAGAGCTGGATCAAGAGACCCAGTACTTC. As protein: CASSQELDQETQYF.

J is TRBJ2-1 and V is TRBV5-1; 7 nucleotides match TRBD1. Trimming took 4 bases from V and 2 from J; bases not matched to a gene: 6. Germline V gene data show CDR1 as SGHRS and CDR2 as YFSETQ. The CDR3 loop spans 15 amino acids. This CDR3 is CASSQYTGAYNEQFF. CDR3 DNA: TGCGCCAGCAGCCAATACACAGGGGCCTACAATGAGCAGTTCTTC.

This clonotype was counted between two and nine times. J is TRBJ2-6 and V is TRBV4-2; D is unresolved. Trimming cost V 5 bases and J 0 bases, with 14 bases left between them. Germline assignment: CDR1 LGHNA and CDR2 YNFKEQ. CDR3 length: 17 residues. CDR3 DNA: TGTGCCAGCAGCACGGTCGGCTTTAGCTCTGGGGCCAACGTCCTGACTTTC. It codes for CASSTVGFSSGANVLTF.

The gene calls are TRBV5-1 and TRBJ2-4, with 8 bases matching TRBD2. The DNA matches TRBJ2-7 better at its end, which makes the J call doubtful. The CDR3 has 15 residues. The germline V gene encodes CDR1 SGHRS and CDR2 YFSETQ. CDR3 sequence: CASSLVAGTFYEQYF. The CDR3 DNA reads TGCGCCAGCAGCTTGGTAGCGGGGACTTTCTACGAGCAGTACTTC.

The sample holds one count of this clonotype. The chain combines TRBV7-9 with TRBJ2-1, with 8 bases aligning to TRBD2. V lost 6 bases and J lost 5; bases outside the gene matches: 12. The CDR3 consists of 16 residues. CDR1 and CDR2 (germline): SEHNR, FQNEAQ (reference sequence). CDR3 sequence (DNA): TGTGCCAGCAGATGGAGGGCCGGGGGGGCCAACAATGAGCAGTTCTTC. Translating gives CASRWRAGGANNEQFF. Full variable domain (remainder filled in from reference TRBV7-9 and TRBJ2-1): DTGVSQNPRHKITKRGQNVTFRCDPISEHNRLYWYRQTLGQGPEFLTYFQNEAQLEKSRLLSDRFSAERPKGSFSTLEIQRTEQGDSAMYLCASRWRAGGANNEQFFGPGTRLTVL.

The CDR3 protein is CSARDKTSGTYNEQFF. CDR3 bases: TGCAGTGCTAGGGACAAGACTAGCGGGACTTACAATGAGCAGTTCTTC. This chain uses TRBV20-1 with TRBJ2-1; TRBD2 matches 11 bases. CDR1 is DFQATT, CDR2 SNEGSKA, per germline (reference sequence). V lost 3 bases, J lost 4 bases, and 8 bases stayed unmatched. The length of the CDR3 is 16 residues.

This chain joins TRBV28 and TRBJ1-2, with D perhaps TRBD1 (5 bases). Germline values: CDR1 MDHEN, CDR2 SYDVKM. The CDR3 has 15 amino acids. The V and J ends lost 5 bases and 4 bases respectively, with 17 bases between them. CDR3 residues: CASSPRQQPFYGYTF. DNA of the CDR3: TGTGCCAGCAGTCCACGACAGCAGCCTTTCTATGGCTACACCTTC.

The chain links TRBV12-3 or TRBV12-4 to TRBJ2-1, with a tentative D call TRBD2 (5 bases). V was shortened by 3 bases and J by 0 bases, with 18 bases between the two germline ends. CDR3 length: 18 residues. In DNA, the CDR3 is TGTGCCAGCAGTTTTACCCCTCGGGCCGAGGGCTCCTACAATGAGCAGTTCTTC. It yields the protein CASSFTPRAEGSYNEQFF.

The chain couples TRBV7-9 to TRBJ2-3; the D gene could be TRBD1 or TRBD2 (6 bases each). Trimming took 7 bases from V and 8 from J, leaving 10 bases between them. This CDR3 comprises 11 residues. The germline V gene encodes CDR1 SEHNR and CDR2 FQNEAQ (reference sequence). The CDR3 sequence: CASTTGATQYF. CDR3 nucleotide sequence: TGTGCCAGCACGACGGGGGCTACGCAGTATTTT.

The chain recombines TRBV12-3 or TRBV12-4 with TRBJ2-3, with TRBD1 matching over 8 bases. The V and J ends lost 6 bases and 2 bases, in that order; junction bases with no gene match: 7. The length of the CDR3 is 15 residues. For the CDR3, the DNA is TGTGCCAGCAGCCCACACAGGGGGTACACAGATACGCAGTATTTT. Its translation is CASSPHRGYTDTQYF.

The genes are TRBV28 and TRBJ2-4, with D perhaps TRBD1 (5 bases). Gene TRBJ2-7 matches the end of the DNA better, so the J call may be wrong. Germline assignment: CDR1 MDHEN and CDR2 SYDVKM. The CDR3 totals 14 residues. CDR3 loop: CASSLSRAVYEQYF. The CDR3 bases are TGTGCCAGCAGTTTAAGCAGGGCAGTCTACGAGCAGTACTTC.

V is TRBV11-2 and J is TRBJ1-5, with D perhaps TRBD1 (6 bases). Germline CDR1 SGHAT, CDR2 FQNNGV. This CDR3 is built from 15 residues. The ends were cut back, 0 bases at V and 7 bases at J, with 13 bases in the middle. Here the CDR3 reads CASSLDRQGQQPQHF. The CDR3 region has the DNA TGTGCCAGCAGCTTAGACCGCCAGGGGCAACAGCCCCAGCATTTT.

This clonotype was recorded only once. The V and J genes are TRBV14 and TRBJ2-7, with D unclear. V dropped 1 base and J dropped 7 bases, with 11 bases sitting between them. The CDR3 runs to 13 residues. Germline V gene data show CDR1 as SGHDN and CDR2 as FVKESK. CDR3 DNA: TGTGCCAGCAGCCAAGGGTTAGTTACTGAGCAGTACTTC. Protein: CASSQGLVTEQYF.

The chain uses TRBV20-1 and TRBJ1-2, with 7 bases identical to TRBD1. Losses at the gene ends were 5 bases for V and 4 bases for J; bases not matched to a gene: 10. The CDR3 contains 14 residues. Germline V CDR1 and CDR2: DFQATT, SNEGSKA (reference sequence). In DNA form, the CDR3 reads TGCAGTGCTGTCGACAGGGATCAGGTCTATGGCTACACCTTC. Protein sequence: CSAVDRDQVYGYTF.

The chain joins TRBV29-1 to TRBJ2-6; the D is unclear. Germline V gene sequence: CDR1 SQVTM, CDR2 ANQGSEA. The germline V and J ends were trimmed by 4 bases and 0 bases, with 13 bases remaining between them. The CDR3 runs to 16 residues. CDR3 sequence reads: CSVGAEVYSGANVLTF. CDR3 bases: TGCAGCGTTGGGGCAGAAGTTTACTCTGGGGCCAACGTCCTGACTTTC. The variable domain in full, completed from reference TRBV29-1 and TRBJ2-6, reads SAVISQKPSRDICQRGTSLTIQCQVDSQVTMMFWYRQQPGQSLTLIATANQGSEATYESGFVIDKFPISRPNLTFSTLTVSNMSPEDSSIYLCSVGAEVYSGANVLTFGAGSRLTVL.

As DNA, the CDR3 is TGTGCCAGCAGCAAACCGGAGGGCCTCTATGGCTACACCTTC. As protein: CASSKPEGLYGYTF. V gene TRBV28 combines with J gene TRBJ1-2; D gene ambiguous. Trimming removed 6 bases at V and 4 bases at J, with 15 bases between. Germline assignment: CDR1 MDHEN and CDR2 SYDVKM. This CDR3 region has 14 residues.

This clonotype was counted at least ten times. V is TRBV12-3 or TRBV12-4 and J is TRBJ1-2; 7 nucleotides agree with TRBD1. V lost 5 bases, J lost 6 bases, and 9 bases stayed unmatched. The CDR3 is made up of 14 amino acids. In DNA form, the CDR3 reads TGTGCCAGCAGTACCCCGGACAGGTTCCATGGCTACACCTTC. Protein sequence: CASSTPDRFHGYTF.

The rearrangement uses TRBV10-3 and TRBJ2-1, with a weak D call TRBD2 (6 bases). The V and J ends lost 4 bases and 5 bases respectively, with 12 bases between them. This CDR3 has 14 residues. CDR1 is ENHRY, CDR2 SYGVKD, per germline. This CDR3 reads CAISVGSGDNEQFF. The CDR3 region has the DNA TGTGCCATCAGTGTAGGTAGCGGAGACAATGAGCAGTTCTTC.

This chain links TRBV6-1 with TRBJ2-1, with D possibly being TRBD2 (5 bases). Germline V CDR1 and CDR2: MNHNS, SASEGT. This CDR3 region has 13 residues. The ends were cut back, 8 bases at V and 9 bases at J, with 17 bases in the middle. The CDR3 DNA reads as TGTGCCAGCGGCGTACTAGAGGCGGGTGAGCAGTTCTTC. It specifies CASGVLEAGEQFF.

This rearrangement joins TRBV7-6 to TRBJ2-3, with 8 positions matching TRBD2. This CDR3 has 15 amino acids. Germline V gives CDR1 SGHVS, CDR2 FNYEAQ. J lost 6 bases, V lost 2 bases, and 7 bases had no gene match. The CDR3 here is CASSLRLAGGDTQYF. CDR3 nucleotide sequence: TGTGCCAGCAGCTTAAGGCTAGCGGGCGGGGATACGCAGTATTTT.

This clonotype has ten or more counts. The gene calls are TRBV27 and TRBJ2-3, with 9 bases fitting TRBD2. V was clipped by 1 base and J by 4 bases; unmatched bases: 12. The germline CDR1 and CDR2 sequences are MNHEY and SMNVEV (reference sequence). This CDR3 is built from 18 residues. CDR3 bases: TGTGCCAGCAGTTTATACAGGACTGGCGGGGGGGTCCCAGATACGCAGTATTTT. Residues: CASSLYRTGGGVPDTQYF.

This clonotype was picked up a small number of times. V gene TRBV29-1 combines with J gene TRBJ2-1, with D uncertain. V gave up 4 bases and J gave up 7 bases, with 17 bases separating them. Germline V gives CDR1 SQVTM, CDR2 ANQGSEA. This CDR3 spans 14 amino acids. CDR3 nucleotides: TGCAGCGTTGTCAGCTTAGACCCCGCTAATGAGCAGTTCTTC. Translating it yields CSVVSLDPANEQFF.

V is TRBV4-1 and J is TRBJ1-2; the match to TRBD1 covers 9 bases. The J segment lost 7 bases and the V segment lost 4 bases, leaving 7 bases of the junction unmatched. This CDR3 contains 14 residues. Germline CDR1 reads MGHRA; CDR2 reads YSYEKL. The CDR3 spells CASSLPGQGFGYTF. The CDR3 nucleotides read TGCGCCAGCAGCCTACCGGGACAGGGTTTTGGCTACACCTTC.